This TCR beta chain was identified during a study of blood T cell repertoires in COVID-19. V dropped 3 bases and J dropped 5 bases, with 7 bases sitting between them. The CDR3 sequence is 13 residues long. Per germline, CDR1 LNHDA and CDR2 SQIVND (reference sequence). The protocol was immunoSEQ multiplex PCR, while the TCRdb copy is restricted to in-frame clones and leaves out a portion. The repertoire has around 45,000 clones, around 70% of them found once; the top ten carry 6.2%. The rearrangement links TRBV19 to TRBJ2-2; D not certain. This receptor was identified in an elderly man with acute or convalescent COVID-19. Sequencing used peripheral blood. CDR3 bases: TGTGCCAGTAGTATCCCAGCGACCGGGGAGCTGTTTTTT. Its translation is CASSIPATGELFF.